The 26 T cell receptor beta chains below come from one sample, sequenced in a study of T cell responses to AZD1222 COVID-19 vaccine. Clones were sequenced by immunoSEQ multiplex PCR, and TCRdb holds only the in-frame ones, with some missing. The data contain approximately 200,000 clones, 75% to 90% of them seen just once; the ten biggest clones take up approximately 2.7%. The material was peripheral blood, obtained on day 0 of MenACWY control vaccination. The receptors were gathered from an adult in good health.

The chain uses TRBV9 and TRBJ2-2, with D perhaps matching TRBD2 (6 bases). Trimming shortened V by 0 bases and J by 5 bases, and 17 bases separated the two germline ends. The CDR3 runs to 17 residues. The germline V gene has CDR1 SGDLS and CDR2 YYNGEE. In nucleotides, the CDR3 is TGTGCCAGCAGCGTAGGGCTCGTGGGGCGGGGAACCGGGGAGCTGTTTTTT. It codes for CASSVGLVGRGTGELFF.

The V call is TRBV20-1, the J call TRBJ2-7; D not certain. This CDR3 is 13 amino acids long. V was cut by 3 bases and J by 1 base, with 10 bases left in between. Germline CDR1 DFQATT, CDR2 SNEGSKA (reference sequence). CDR3: CSASVRRSYEQYF. CDR3 nucleotides: TGCAGTGCTAGTGTACGAAGGTCCTACGAGCAGTACTTC.

This clone was counted once. The rearrangement links TRBV7-8 to TRBJ2-3, with 7 bases aligning to TRBD2. Germline CDR1 is SGHVS and CDR2 is FQNEAQ. The CDR3 is made up of 15 amino acids. The V segment lost 5 bases and the J segment 1 base; nucleotides outside the gene matches: 6. CDR3 amino acids: CASSGGLDRTDTQYF. CDR3 bases: TGTGCCAGCAGCGGAGGACTAGACCGCACAGATACGCAGTATTTT.

The chain recombines TRBV6-9 with TRBJ1-3, with a tentative D call TRBD1 (6 bases). The ends were cut back, 1 base at V and 4 bases at J, with 14 bases in the middle. The CDR3 has 16 residues. Germline-derived CDR1 and CDR2 are MNHGY and SVAAGI. Written as DNA, the CDR3 is TGTGCCAGCAGTTATTGCCCCAGGGGCGTGGGAAACACCATATATTTT. Protein product: CASSYCPRGVGNTIYF.

This clone was seen more than once but under ten times. The chain has TRBV20-1 and TRBJ2-7; D remains ambiguous. This CDR3 is 11 amino acids long. From germline, CDR1 is DFQATT and CDR2 SNEGSKA (reference sequence). V was shortened by 6 bases and J by 5 bases, with 11 bases between the two germline ends. The DNA for the CDR3 is TGCAGTGCGGGTTTCATTCACGAGCAGTACTTC. It is translated as CSAGFIHEQYF.

A single count supports this clone. The chain combines TRBV4-2 with TRBJ2-7; 9 bases line up with TRBD1. The CDR3 covers 15 residues. Trimming cost V 1 base and J 6 bases; bases outside gene matches: 7. From germline, CDR1 is LGHNA and CDR2 YNFKEQ. CDR3 protein: CASSQGDREAREQYF. The CDR3 nucleotides read TGTGCCAGCAGCCAAGGGGACAGGGAGGCCCGCGAGCAGTACTTC.

V is TRBV10-3 and J is TRBJ2-7, with D possibly matching TRBD2 (6 bases). CDR3 length: 16 residues. V was trimmed by 9 bases and J by 3 bases, leaving 24 bases between them. Germline-derived CDR1 and CDR2 are ENHRY and SYGVKD. CDR3 nucleotides: TGTGCCATTGGGGCGGGGCCCAATGCTGCCTACTACGAGCAGTACTTC. Amino acid sequence: CAIGAGPNAAYYEQYF.

This chain connects TRBV5-5 to TRBJ1-5; 7 nucleotides match TRBD1. V shed 2 bases and J 9 bases; nucleotides not matched to a gene: 14. Germline CDR1 SGHKS, CDR2 YYEKEE (reference sequence). The length of the CDR3 is 16 residues. The CDR3 loop reads CASSFDPRQGEAPQHF. CDR3 DNA sequence: TGTGCCAGCAGCTTCGACCCCCGACAGGGAGAAGCGCCCCAGCATTTT.

This clone turned up a few times. V and J are TRBV10-3 and TRBJ2-3; the match to TRBD2 covers 10 bases. CDR3 length equals 16 residues. The germline gives CDR1 ENHRY, CDR2 SYGVKD. J gave up 5 bases and V 9 bases, and 14 bases lay outside the gene matches. In DNA, the CDR3 is TGTGCCATAAAACAAAAAGCGGGGGGGCAAGGAGATACGCAGTATTTT. This sequence encodes CAIKQKAGGQGDTQYF.

The J gene is TRBJ2-7, the V gene TRBV5-5; perhaps D is TRBD1 or TRBD2 (5 bases each). This CDR3 has 13 residues. CDR1 SGHKS and CDR2 YYEKEE come from the germline V gene (reference sequence). The V end lost 5 bases, the J end lost 3 bases, and 12 bases lay between the germline ends. For the CDR3, the DNA is TGTGCCAGCAGGGGGACCTCGGACTACGAGCAGTACTTC. As protein: CASRGTSDYEQYF.

This chain uses TRBV28 with TRBJ1-1; maybe TRBD1 (6 bases). Germline V gene sequence: CDR1 MDHEN, CDR2 SYDVKM. The CDR3 is 14 amino acids. Trimming took off 7 bases at V and 1 base at J, with 13 bases between the two ends. DNA of the CDR3: TGTGCCAGCACCCTAGGGGGGGGGAACACTGAAGCTTTCTTT. This sequence encodes CASTLGGGNTEAFF.

V gene TRBV15 combines with J gene TRBJ1-5, with TRBD1 identical over 8 bases. There are 15 residues in the CDR3. Looked up from germline, CDR1 is LNHNV and CDR2 is YYDKDF (reference sequence). The V gene end was trimmed by 3 bases and the J gene end by 4 bases; junction bases not matched to a gene: 5. As DNA, the CDR3 is TGTGCCACCAGCAGGACAGGGGATAGGAATCAGCCCCAGCATTTT. It encodes CATSRTGDRNQPQHF.

The chain is built from TRBV12-3 or TRBV12-4 and TRBJ1-1; D remains ambiguous. Trimming pared 6 bases from V and 1 base from J, leaving 6 bases between. This CDR3 contains 12 residues. The CDR3 DNA follows: TGTGCCAGCAGGTGGGGGAACACTGAAGCTTTCTTT. This codes for CASRWGNTEAFF.

The J gene is TRBJ1-2, the V gene TRBV14; D might be TRBD1 (5 bases). Looked up from germline, CDR1 is SGHDN and CDR2 is FVKESK. There are 13 residues in the CDR3. The ends were cut back, 4 bases at V and 7 bases at J, with 13 bases in the middle. DNA of the CDR3: TGTGCCAGCAGCCGCGGACAAATCTCTGGCTACACCTTC. Translated, it gives CASSRGQISGYTF. The complete variable domain, with remaining parts taken from reference TRBV14 and TRBJ1-2, reads EAGVTQFPSHSVIEKGQTVTLRCDPISGHDNLYWYRRVMGKEIKFLLHFVKESKQDESGMPNNRFLAERTGGTYSTLKVQPAELEDSGVYFCASSRGQISGYTFGSGTRLTVV.

This sequence joins TRBV5-4 and TRBJ1-4; D not resolved. The CDR3 is made up of 14 amino acids. The ends were cut back, 0 bases at V and 8 bases at J, with 11 bases in the middle. Per germline, CDR1 SGHNT and CDR2 YYREEE (reference sequence). CDR3 DNA sequence: TGTGCCAGCAGCTTGGCGGGCGCGGGCGAAAAACTGTTTTTT. It yields the protein CASSLAGAGEKLFF.

The rearrangement joins TRBV29-1 to TRBJ2-3; TRBD2 matches 15 bases. The trim removed 7 bases at V and 4 bases at J, leaving 6 bases unmatched. The CDR3 spans 15 residues. The germline CDR1 and CDR2 sequences are SQVTM and ANQGSEA. The chain's CDR3 is CSARTSGGDSDTQYF. In DNA, the CDR3 is TGCAGCGCACGGACTAGCGGGGGGGATTCAGATACGCAGTATTTT.

V usage is TRBV27 and J usage is TRBJ2-1; no reliable D call. The CDR3 has 15 amino acids. V gave up 3 bases and J gave up 0 bases, with 9 bases separating them. Germline loops: CDR1 MNHEY, CDR2 SMNVEV (reference sequence). The CDR3 bases are TGTGCCAGCAGTTTCCGCAGAACCTCCTACAATGAGCAGTTCTTC. Translated: CASSFRRTSYNEQFF.

This clone was seen more than once but under ten times. This chain connects TRBV4-2 to TRBJ1-6; no definite D call. CDR1 and CDR2 from the germline V gene are LGHNA and YNFKEQ. The CDR3 extends over 16 amino acids. Trimming removed 0 bases from V and 10 bases from J, with 16 bases in between. In DNA, the CDR3 is TGTGCCAGCAGCCAAGAAGGACTCGGGATCAACTCACCCCTCCACTTT. Translating gives CASSQEGLGINSPLHF.

The gene calls are TRBV4-1 and TRBJ2-7; weak D call: TRBD2 (6 bases). The CDR3 totals 14 residues. CDR1 is MGHRA and CDR2 is YSYEKL in the germline V gene. V shed 5 bases and J shed 2 bases, with 13 bases lying between them. The CDR3 here is CASSGGSATYEQYF. Written as DNA, the CDR3 is TGCGCCAGCAGCGGGGGGAGCGCTACCTACGAGCAGTACTTC.

This chain's CDR3 is CATQSGQGVNQPQHF. The CDR3 bases are TGTGCCACCCAATCAGGACAGGGCGTGAATCAGCCCCAGCATTTT. The chain combines TRBV24-1 with TRBJ1-5, with 8 nucleotides matching TRBD1. Germline-derived CDR1 and CDR2 are KGHDR and SFDVKD. The CDR3 is 15 amino acids. With V trimmed by 9 bases and J by 4 bases, 10 bases remained unmatched.

This clone showed up just once. The chain joins TRBV25-1 to TRBJ1-6, with 8 nucleotides matching TRBD1. The length of the CDR3 is 14 residues. Germline CDR1 and CDR2: MGHDK and SYGVNS. The J segment lost 4 bases and the V segment lost 4 bases, leaving 0 bases of the junction unmatched. The CDR3: CASSGQGYNSPLHF. The DNA for the CDR3 is TGTGCCAGCAGTGGACAGGGGTATAATTCACCCCTCCACTTT.

The V and J genes are TRBV7-2 and TRBJ2-7; 11 nucleotides align to TRBD2. The trim removed 4 bases at V and 0 bases at J, leaving 5 bases unmatched. This CDR3 is built from 16 residues. CDR1 and CDR2 (germline): SGHTA, FQGNSA. The CDR3 sequence: CASSYTSGGPSYEQYF. The CDR3 coding sequence is TGTGCCAGCAGCTACACTAGCGGGGGCCCCTCCTACGAGCAGTACTTC. The complete variable domain, with remaining parts taken from reference TRBV7-2 and TRBJ2-7, reads GAGVSQSPSNKVTEKGKDVELRCDPISGHTALYWYRQSLGQGLEFLIYFQGNSAPDKSGLPSDRFSAERTGGSVSTLTIQRTQQEDSAVYLCASSYTSGGPSYEQYFGPGTRLTVT.

The rearrangement joins TRBV6-1 to TRBJ1-1; D call uncertain. Trimming shortened V by 0 bases and J by 1 base, and 6 bases separated the two germline ends. This CDR3 spans 14 amino acids. Per the germline V gene, CDR1 is MNHNS and CDR2 is SASEGT. CDR3 nucleotides: TGTGCCAGCAGTGAAGCGCCAGAGAACACTGAAGCTTTCTTT. Its protein product is CASSEAPENTEAFF.

The chain couples TRBV7-9 to TRBJ2-5, with no clear D. The length of the CDR3 is 12 residues. V was clipped by 1 base and J by 3 bases, with 3 bases between them. Germline CDR1 reads SEHNR; CDR2 reads FQNEAQ (reference sequence). The CDR3 protein is CASSLGEETQYF. In DNA, the CDR3 is TGTGCCAGCAGCTTAGGTGAAGAGACCCAGTACTTC.

The chain couples TRBV19 to TRBJ1-2, with TRBD1 matching over 8 bases. The CDR3 has 13 residues. With V trimmed by 8 bases and J by 3 bases, 5 bases remained unmatched. Germline lookup yields CDR1 LNHDA and CDR2 SQIVND (reference sequence). The DNA of the CDR3 is TGTGCCAGTCAGGGACAGGCGGACTATGGCTACACCTTC. Protein sequence: CASQGQADYGYTF. The full variable domain, completed using reference TRBV19 and TRBJ1-2, is DGGITQSPKYLFRKEGQNVTLSCEQNLNHDAMYWYRQDPGQGLRLIYYSQIVNDFQKGDIAEGYSVSREKKESFPLTVTSAQKNPTAFYLCASQGQADYGYTFGSGTRLTVV.

J is TRBJ2-3 and V is TRBV9; TRBD1 agrees at 7 bases. The junction had 10 bases not matched to a gene; V was cut back by 4 bases and J by 2 bases. The CDR3 contains 16 residues. In germline, CDR1 is SGDLS, CDR2 YYNGEE. CDR3 amino acids: CASSLGQGESTDTQYF. In DNA, the CDR3 is TGTGCCAGCAGCTTAGGCCAGGGGGAGTCCACAGATACGCAGTATTTT.